A selection of T cell receptor beta chains follows, all from one sample in a study of T cells after yellow fever vaccination. One entry per CDR3 protein, called by TCRdb with MiXCR from the 5' RACE reads. The sample yields 400,000 to 450,000 distinct CDR3 sequences, approximately 19% seen once. The starting material was PBMCs, obtained before the yellow fever booster vaccination. The origin of the receptors is a man in his late teens or twenties who received the YFV17D yellow fever vaccine. Both conserved end residues are part of each CDR3. A D gene is named only where the DNA matches it firmly. Clone size is stated in some rows and not others, as once, few, many or a class when expanded.

d_call: NA
clone_size: few
v_call: TRBV24-1
j_call: TRBJ2-5
cdr3_aa: CATSDFPAGGAGETQYF
cdr3_nt: TGTGCCACCAGTGATTTCCCGGCAGGAGGGGCAGGAGAGACCCAGTACTTC

d_call: TRBD2
clone_size: NA
v_call: TRBV5-3
j_call: TRBJ2-3
cdr3_aa: CARSLLIAGRGTDTQYF
cdr3_nt: TGTGCCAGAAGCTTGCTGATAGCGGGGAGAGGCACAGATACGCAGTATTTT

d_call: TRBD1
clone_size: many
v_call: TRBV12-3/TRBV12-4
j_call: TRBJ2-5
cdr3_aa: CASSTLDRQETQYF
cdr3_nt: TGTGCCAGCAGCACACTGGACAGGCAAGAGACCCAGTACTTC

d_call: NA
clone_size: NA
v_call: TRBV6-2/TRBV6-3
j_call: TRBJ2-7
cdr3_aa: CASRPRTAYYEQYF
cdr3_nt: TGTGCCAGCAGACCACGGACAGCCTACTACGAGCAGTACTTC

d_call: NA
clone_size: few
v_call: TRBV20-1
j_call: TRBJ2-1
cdr3_aa: CSAGRSSYNEQFF
cdr3_nt: TGCAGTGCTGGGAGGAGCTCCTACAATGAGCAGTTCTTC

d_call: NA
clone_size: few
v_call: TRBV5-1
j_call: TRBJ1-3
cdr3_aa: CASSLTVAGGSGNTIYF
cdr3_nt: TGCGCCAGCAGCTTGACGGTTGCGGGGGGCTCTGGAAACACCATATATTTT

d_call: TRBD1
clone_size: many
v_call: TRBV20-1
j_call: TRBJ1-2
cdr3_aa: CSAIHRGLLYGYTF
cdr3_nt: TGCAGTGCTATACACAGGGGGCTGCTCTATGGCTACACCTTC

d_call: NA
clone_size: many
v_call: TRBV20-1
j_call: TRBJ1-2
cdr3_aa: CSADPERANYGYTF
cdr3_nt: TGCAGTGCCGACCCCGAAAGGGCTAACTATGGCTACACCTTC

d_call: TRBD1
clone_size: few
v_call: TRBV10-3
j_call: TRBJ1-2
cdr3_aa: CAISRDSGYYTF
cdr3_nt: TGTGCCATCAGCCGGGACAGCGGCTACTACACCTTC

d_call: NA
clone_size: NA
v_call: TRBV27
j_call: TRBJ2-6
cdr3_aa: CASSLRPLGTGANVLTF
cdr3_nt: TGTGCCAGCAGTTTGAGACCTCTAGGGACTGGGGCCAACGTCCTGACTTTC

d_call: NA
clone_size: NA
v_call: TRBV7-9
j_call: TRBJ1-5
cdr3_aa: CASSSEVGVLNQPQHF
cdr3_nt: TGTGCCAGCAGCTCAGAAGTCGGGGTTTTGAATCAGCCCCAGCATTTT

d_call: NA
clone_size: once
v_call: TRBV3-1
j_call: TRBJ2-2
cdr3_aa: CASSPPHTGELFF
cdr3_nt: TGTGCCAGCAGCCCCCCCCACACCGGGGAGCTGTTTTTT

d_call: TRBD1
clone_size: few
v_call: TRBV7-2
j_call: TRBJ1-2
cdr3_aa: CASSRYGQGDGYTF
cdr3_nt: TGTGCCAGCAGCCGTTACGGACAGGGAGATGGCTACACCTTC

d_call: NA
clone_size: NA
v_call: TRBV18
j_call: TRBJ1-6
cdr3_aa: CASSPMGPGNSPLHF
cdr3_nt: TGTGCCAGCTCACCGATGGGCCCCGGGAATTCACCCCTCCACTTT

d_call: NA
clone_size: many
v_call: TRBV12-3/TRBV12-4
j_call: TRBJ1-2
cdr3_aa: CASSLGGPLGYTF
cdr3_nt: TGTGCCAGCAGTTTAGGAGGACCCTTGGGCTACACCTTC

d_call: NA
clone_size: NA
v_call: TRBV24-1
j_call: TRBJ2-1
cdr3_aa: CATSDPTGLWVNEQFF
cdr3_nt: TGTGCCACCAGTGATCCTACAGGGTTGTGGGTCAATGAGCAGTTCTTC

d_call: NA
clone_size: few
v_call: TRBV5-1
j_call: TRBJ2-5
cdr3_aa: CASSLDQGKETQYF
cdr3_nt: TGCGCCAGCAGCTTGGATCAGGGCAAAGAGACCCAGTACTTC

d_call: NA
clone_size: few
v_call: TRBV25-1
j_call: TRBJ2-5
cdr3_aa: CASRVSSQETQYF
cdr3_nt: TGTGCCAGCAGGGTATCATCTCAAGAGACCCAGTACTTC

d_call: NA
clone_size: NA
v_call: TRBV12-3/TRBV12-4
j_call: TRBJ2-3
cdr3_aa: CASSAHTSSTDTQYF
cdr3_nt: TGTGCCAGCAGTGCACACACTTCTAGCACAGATACGCAGTATTTT

d_call: NA
clone_size: NA
v_call: TRBV13
j_call: TRBJ2-7
cdr3_aa: CASSLGRILEQYF
cdr3_nt: TGTGCCAGCAGCCTAGGTAGAATCCTCGAGCAGTACTTC

d_call: TRBD2
clone_size: few
v_call: TRBV12-3/TRBV12-4
j_call: TRBJ2-3
cdr3_aa: CASRRLAGDTQYF
cdr3_nt: TGTGCCAGCAGAAGACTAGCGGGAGATACGCAGTATTTT

d_call: TRBD2
clone_size: NA
v_call: TRBV4-1
j_call: TRBJ2-1
cdr3_aa: CASGGLDPYNEQFF
cdr3_nt: TGCGCCAGCGGCGGACTAGATCCCTACAATGAGCAGTTCTTC

d_call: NA
clone_size: few
v_call: TRBV6-2/TRBV6-3
j_call: TRBJ2-7
cdr3_aa: CASSYSMGAAYEQYF
cdr3_nt: TGTGCCAGCAGTTACTCGATGGGGGCAGCCTACGAGCAGTACTTC

d_call: TRBD1
clone_size: many
v_call: TRBV6-5
j_call: TRBJ2-1
cdr3_aa: CASSYLGTGGNEQFF
cdr3_nt: TGTGCCAGCAGTTACTTGGGGACAGGGGGCAATGAGCAGTTCTTC

d_call: TRBD2
clone_size: NA
v_call: TRBV5-1
j_call: TRBJ2-5
cdr3_aa: CASSFRGPGGETQYF
cdr3_nt: TGCGCCAGCAGCTTCCGGGGCCCCGGGGGGGAGACCCAGTACTTC

d_call: TRBD1
clone_size: NA
v_call: TRBV9
j_call: TRBJ1-1
cdr3_aa: CASGRQGSLNTEAFF
cdr3_nt: TGTGCCAGCGGGCGACAGGGGAGCCTGAACACTGAAGCTTTCTTT

d_call: TRBD1
clone_size: NA
v_call: TRBV6-6
j_call: TRBJ1-1
cdr3_aa: CASRTDRANTEAFF
cdr3_nt: TGTGCCAGCAGGACGGACAGGGCGAACACTGAAGCTTTCTTT

d_call: NA
clone_size: few
v_call: TRBV6-5
j_call: TRBJ1-2
cdr3_aa: CASTSSGQADGYTF
cdr3_nt: TGTGCCAGCACCTCCTCCGGGCAGGCGGATGGCTACACCTTC

d_call: NA
clone_size: NA
v_call: TRBV12-3/TRBV12-4
j_call: TRBJ1-2
cdr3_aa: CASSSGPGYGYTF
cdr3_nt: TGTGCCAGCAGTTCCGGGCCCGGATATGGCTACACCTTC

d_call: NA
clone_size: NA
v_call: TRBV3-1
j_call: TRBJ1-3
cdr3_aa: CASSPRQGGTIYF
cdr3_nt: TGTGCCAGCAGCCCCCGGCAGGGAGGAACCATATATTTT

d_call: TRBD2
clone_size: NA
v_call: TRBV20-1
j_call: TRBJ2-7
cdr3_aa: CSAAPGGVSYEQYF
cdr3_nt: TGCAGTGCTGCGCCGGGGGGGGTCTCCTACGAGCAGTACTTC

d_call: NA
clone_size: few
v_call: TRBV7-9
j_call: TRBJ1-1
cdr3_aa: CASSPPQINTEAFF
cdr3_nt: TGTGCCAGCAGTCCTCCCCAGATCAACACTGAAGCTTTCTTT

d_call: NA
clone_size: few
v_call: TRBV30
j_call: TRBJ1-1
cdr3_aa: CAWREVTGTEAFF
cdr3_nt: TGTGCCTGGAGAGAAGTAACGGGCACTGAAGCTTTCTTT

d_call: NA
clone_size: NA
v_call: TRBV6-2/TRBV6-3
j_call: TRBJ2-1
cdr3_aa: CASSYSTVYNEQFF
cdr3_nt: TGTGCCAGCAGTTACTCGACTGTCTACAATGAGCAGTTCTTC

d_call: TRBD1
clone_size: NA
v_call: TRBV7-2
j_call: TRBJ2-1
cdr3_aa: CASSLVTAGTGVYNEQFF
cdr3_nt: TGTGCCAGCAGCTTAGTTACCGCCGGGACAGGGGTCTACAATGAGCAGTTCTTC

d_call: TRBD2
clone_size: NA
v_call: TRBV7-3
j_call: TRBJ2-2
cdr3_aa: CASSPWLAGDTGELFF
cdr3_nt: TGTGCCAGCAGCCCCTGGCTAGCGGGGGACACCGGGGAGCTGTTTTTT

d_call: TRBD2
clone_size: many
v_call: TRBV18
j_call: TRBJ2-4
cdr3_aa: CASSPLRSGGAKNIQYF
cdr3_nt: TGTGCCAGCTCACCACTCCGGAGCGGGGGTGCCAAAAACATTCAGTACTTC

d_call: NA
clone_size: NA
v_call: TRBV5-1
j_call: TRBJ2-1
cdr3_aa: CASRSGVEGEQFF
cdr3_nt: TGCGCCAGCAGGTCGGGGGTCGAGGGTGAGCAGTTCTTC

d_call: TRBD2
clone_size: NA
v_call: TRBV7-3
j_call: TRBJ2-3
cdr3_aa: CASSPRGGPGDTQYF
cdr3_nt: TGTGCCAGCAGCCCGCGGGGGGGCCCGGGAGATACGCAGTATTTT

d_call: NA
clone_size: few
v_call: TRBV29-1
j_call: TRBJ2-1
cdr3_aa: CSVGGTAGYNEQFF
cdr3_nt: TGCAGCGTTGGCGGGACAGCCGGGTACAATGAGCAGTTCTTC

d_call: TRBD2
clone_size: NA
v_call: TRBV6-5
j_call: TRBJ2-3
cdr3_aa: CASTRLAGGTDTQYF
cdr3_nt: TGTGCCAGCACCCGGCTAGCGGGGGGCACAGATACGCAGTATTTT

d_call: NA
clone_size: few
v_call: TRBV4-3
j_call: TRBJ2-1
cdr3_aa: CASSQYRGLNEQFF
cdr3_nt: TGCGCCAGCAGCCAATACAGGGGACTGAATGAGCAGTTCTTC

d_call: TRBD2
clone_size: few
v_call: TRBV20-1
j_call: TRBJ2-1
cdr3_aa: CSASRPAGGLYNEQFF
cdr3_nt: TGCAGTGCCAGCCGGCCAGCGGGGGGGCTGTACAATGAGCAGTTCTTC

d_call: NA
clone_size: few
v_call: TRBV20-1
j_call: TRBJ2-7
cdr3_aa: CSASPTGDYEQYF
cdr3_nt: TGCAGTGCTAGCCCGACAGGTGACTACGAGCAGTACTTC

d_call: NA
clone_size: NA
v_call: TRBV12-3/TRBV12-4
j_call: TRBJ1-1
cdr3_aa: CASSNFHMNTEAFF
cdr3_nt: TGTGCCAGCAGTAACTTCCACATGAACACTGAAGCTTTCTTT

d_call: TRBD1
clone_size: NA
v_call: TRBV6-5
j_call: TRBJ2-3
cdr3_aa: CATMTGGTDTQYF
cdr3_nt: TGTGCCACCATGACAGGGGGCACAGATACGCAGTATTTT

d_call: NA
clone_size: few
v_call: TRBV9
j_call: TRBJ2-5
cdr3_aa: CASSVRTWTKKGTQYF
cdr3_nt: TGTGCCAGCAGCGTAAGGACATGGACCAAGAAGGGGACCCAGTACTTC

d_call: NA
clone_size: few
v_call: TRBV25-1
j_call: TRBJ2-5
cdr3_aa: CASSEEGYRETQYF
cdr3_nt: TGTGCCAGCAGTGAAGAGGGGTATCGGGAGACCCAGTACTTC

d_call: NA
clone_size: many
v_call: TRBV20-1
j_call: TRBJ2-4
cdr3_aa: CSAGASSRNIQYF
cdr3_nt: TGCAGTGCCGGAGCGAGCTCAAGGAACATTCAGTACTTC

d_call: NA
clone_size: few
v_call: TRBV5-1
j_call: TRBJ1-4
cdr3_aa: CASSRIGGANEKLFF
cdr3_nt: TGCGCCAGCAGCCGGATAGGGGGAGCTAATGAAAAACTGTTTTTT

d_call: NA
clone_size: NA
v_call: TRBV5-6
j_call: TRBJ1-2
cdr3_aa: CASSFRRLYGYTF
cdr3_nt: TGTGCCAGCAGCTTCCGACGGCTATATGGCTACACCTTC